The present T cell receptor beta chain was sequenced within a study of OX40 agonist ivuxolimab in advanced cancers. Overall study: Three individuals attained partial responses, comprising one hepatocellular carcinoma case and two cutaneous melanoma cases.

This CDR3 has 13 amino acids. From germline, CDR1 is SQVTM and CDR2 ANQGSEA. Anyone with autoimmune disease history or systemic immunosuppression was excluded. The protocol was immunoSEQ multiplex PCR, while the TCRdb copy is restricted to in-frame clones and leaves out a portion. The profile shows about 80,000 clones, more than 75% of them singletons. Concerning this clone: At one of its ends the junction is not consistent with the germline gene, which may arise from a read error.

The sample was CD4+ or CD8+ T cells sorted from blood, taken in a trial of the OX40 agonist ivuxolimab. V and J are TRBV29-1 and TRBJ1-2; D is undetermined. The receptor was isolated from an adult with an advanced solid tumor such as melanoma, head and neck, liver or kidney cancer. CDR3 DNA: TGCAGCGTTGAAGCAAGACCTAACTATGGCTACATCTTC. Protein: CSVEARPNYGYIF. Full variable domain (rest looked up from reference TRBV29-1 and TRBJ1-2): SAVISQKPSRDICQRGTSLTIQCQVDSQVTMMFWYRQQPGQSLTLIATANQGSEATYESGFVIDKFPISRPNLTFSTLTVSNMSPEDSSIYLCSVEARPNYGYIFGSGTRLTVV.